The next 28 T cell receptor beta chains were all read from a single sample in a study of a mutant IDH1 vaccine in newly diagnosed glioma. Noted time point: week 5, during vaccination. With topical imiquimod, each dose of the vaccine consisted of 300 ug of mutant IDH1 20-mer peptide. For these receptors, no antigen is known. The repertoire was sequenced with immunoSEQ multiplex PCR; TCRdb's copy has only in-frame clones and lacks some. Here the sample spans roughly 50,000 clones, roughly 80% being singletons. The sequenced sample was PBMCs, obtained from a glioma patient whose treatment included an IDH1 peptide vaccine. The source of these receptors is a woman between 18 and 30 years old with glioma. Some clones in this sample may be carry-over from other donors' samples.

In its sample, this clone was seen a few times. The chain employs TRBV9 and TRBJ1-5; TRBD1 might be the D (6 bases). CDR3 length: 14 amino acids. Per germline, CDR1 SGDLS and CDR2 YYNGEE. V was trimmed by 7 bases and J by 5 bases, leaving 16 bases between them. The CDR3 DNA follows: TGTGCCAGCGCCCCGGGAGGGGGGGATCAGCCCCAGCATTTT. Residues: CASAPGGGDQPQHF.

J is TRBJ1-2 and V is TRBV19; the match to TRBD1 covers 7 bases. This CDR3 contains 13 residues. Germline lookup yields CDR1 LNHDA and CDR2 SQIVND (reference sequence). V lost 9 bases to trimming and J lost 5 bases; unmatched junction nucleotides: 9. The CDR3 region is CASQEGGKYGYTF. CDR3 coding DNA: TGTGCCAGCCAAGAAGGGGGCAAGTATGGCTACACCTTC.

The V gene is TRBV6-5, the J gene TRBJ2-3, with 8 bases identical to TRBD2. Germline CDR1 is MNHEY and CDR2 is SVGAGI. CDR3 size: 15 residues. V lost 6 bases and J lost 2; bases outside the gene matches: 7. Here the CDR3 DNA reads TGTGCCAGCAGGTCGCGGGGGGCCCCCACAGATACGCAGTATTTT. Translated: CASRSRGAPTDTQYF.

This clone was detected only once. This chain links TRBV19 with TRBJ2-3; tentatively, D is TRBD1 (7 bases). This CDR3 is 14 amino acids long. The V gene lost 7 bases and the J gene lost 3 bases, with 14 bases spanning the gap. Germline loops: CDR1 LNHDA, CDR2 SQIVND (reference sequence). The CDR3 coding sequence is TGTGCCAGTAAGCAGGCGGGACAGACAGATACGCAGTATTTT. This translates into CASKQAGQTDTQYF.

The chain employs TRBV5-1 and TRBJ1-1, with D uncertain. Germline values: CDR1 SGHRS, CDR2 YFSETQ. V gave up 2 bases and J gave up 6 bases, with 8 bases separating them. There are 12 residues in the CDR3. For the CDR3, the DNA is TGCGCCAGCAGCTTAAAGCCTCCTGAAGCTTTCTTT. Its protein product is CASSLKPPEAFF.

This clone was counted a few times. V is TRBV5-1 and J is TRBJ2-5, with TRBD2 matching 13 bases. The V and J ends lost 3 bases and 2 bases, in that order; junction bases with no gene match: 4. CDR1 is SGHRS, CDR2 YFSETQ, per germline. The length of the CDR3 is 16 residues. For the CDR3, the DNA is TGCGCCAGCAGCTCCCGACTAGCGGGGGGACAAGAGACCCAGTACTTC. Its protein product is CASSSRLAGGQETQYF.

The V call is TRBV27, the J call TRBJ2-3; tentative D call: TRBD2 (6 bases). Germline V lookup: CDR1 MNHEY, CDR2 SMNVEV (reference sequence). Trimming took off 3 bases at V and 4 bases at J, with 11 bases between the two ends. The CDR3 runs to 14 residues. The CDR3 DNA is TGTGCCAGCAGTTTTTCGCGGGGAGCAGATACGCAGTATTTT. Protein product: CASSFSRGADTQYF.

This chain links TRBV9 with TRBJ1-4; D not certain. Between the trimmed V and J ends, which lost 4 bases and 6 bases, there was a span of 16 bases. The CDR3 extends over 15 amino acids. Germline values: CDR1 SGDLS, CDR2 YYNGEE. This CDR3 reads CASSPQNRDYEKLFF. The CDR3, as DNA: TGTGCCAGCAGCCCCCAGAACAGAGATTATGAAAAACTGTTTTTT.

The chain joins TRBV25-1 to TRBJ1-4, with 10 bases identical to TRBD1. This CDR3 region has 15 residues. Per germline, CDR1 MGHDK and CDR2 SYGVNS. Unmatched junction bases numbered 6, after V lost 4 bases and J lost 7 bases. CDR3 sequence: CASSAPGQGTEKLFF. In nucleotides, the CDR3 is TGTGCCAGCAGTGCGCCGGGACAGGGGACTGAAAAACTGTTTTTT.

This clone was detected a few times. The rearrangement joins TRBV29-1 to TRBJ2-7; 13 bases fit TRBD2. CDR3 length: 13 residues. Trimming cost V 7 bases and J 5 bases; bases outside gene matches: 5. Germline V CDR1 and CDR2: SQVTM, ANQGSEA. The CDR3 DNA sequence: TGCAGCGCGTGGACTAGCGGGAGACACGAGCAGTACTTC. The encoded protein is CSAWTSGRHEQYF.

The chain links TRBV9 to TRBJ1-1, with unresolved D. Trimming took 1 base from V and 1 from J, leaving 20 bases between them. Germline loops: CDR1 SGDLS, CDR2 YYNGEE. The length of the CDR3 is 18 residues. CDR3: CASSVKNWEPLRNTEAFF. CDR3 nucleotide sequence: TGTGCCAGCAGCGTAAAAAATTGGGAACCCCTGAGGAACACTGAAGCTTTCTTT. Full variable domain (outside the CDR3, taken from reference TRBV9 and TRBJ1-1): DSGVTQTPKHLITATGQRVTLRCSPRSGDLSVYWYQQSLDQGLQFLIQYYNGEERAKGNILERFSAQQFPDLHSELNLSSLELGDSALYFCASSVKNWEPLRNTEAFFGQGTRLTVV.

The chain combines TRBV19 with TRBJ2-1; D tentatively fits TRBD1 or TRBD2 (5 bases each). Trimming shortened V by 0 bases and J by 14 bases, and 17 bases separated the two germline ends. Germline CDR1 is LNHDA and CDR2 is SQIVND (reference sequence). This CDR3 comprises 14 residues. The CDR3 DNA reads TGTGCCAGTAGTATAGATTACTGGGACGCCCGGAAGTTCTTC. The encoded protein is CASSIDYWDARKFF.

The chain joins TRBV18 to TRBJ1-5, with 7 bases that match TRBD1. This CDR3 comprises 14 residues. V trimming: 3 bases; J trimming: 1 base; junction bases outside the gene matches: 0. Germline V gives CDR1 KGHSH, CDR2 LQKENI. This CDR3 reads CASSPGQSNQPQHF. In nucleotides, the CDR3 is TGTGCCAGCTCACCGGGACAGAGCAATCAGCCCCAGCATTTT.

The J gene is TRBJ1-4, the V gene TRBV15; D unresolved. Germline V gene lookup returns CDR1 LNHNV and CDR2 YYDKDF (reference sequence). V lost 0 bases to trimming and J lost 10 bases, with 15 bases between them. This CDR3 comprises 15 residues. CDR3 sequence (DNA): TGTGCCACCAGCAGAGATAGGGTCGCCGACTTAAAACTGTTTTTT. Its translation: CATSRDRVADLKLFF.

This clone was found once. CDR3 sequence reads: CASSLVGLGYNEQFF. CDR3 coding DNA: TGCGCCAGCAGCTTGGTTGGGTTGGGCTACAATGAGCAGTTCTTC. The chain combines TRBV5-1 with TRBJ2-1; no definite D call. V dropped 0 bases and J dropped 3 bases, with 10 bases sitting between them. Germline loops: CDR1 SGHRS, CDR2 YFSETQ. The CDR3 length is 15 residues.

The chain carries TRBV6-5 and TRBJ1-1; 7 bases match TRBD1. The germline V gene has CDR1 MNHEY and CDR2 SVGAGI. CDR3 length: 14 residues. Trimming at V came to 0 bases and at J to 7 bases, leaving 5 bases not matched to a gene. The CDR3, as DNA: TGTGCCAGCAGTTACTCGCAGGGGGTTGATGAAGCTTTCTTT. The encoded protein is CASSYSQGVDEAFF.

CDR3 nucleotides: TGTGCCAGCAGTTCCTTGAGCGGGGCCCGCTACGAGCAGTACTTC. Translating gives CASSSLSGARYEQYF. V gene TRBV7-9 combines with J gene TRBJ2-7, with 7 bases lining up with TRBD2. The germline CDR1 and CDR2 sequences are SEHNR and FQNEAQ (reference sequence). Trimming took 6 bases from V and 3 from J; bases not matched to a gene: 11. The CDR3 extends over 15 amino acids. Drawing the rest from reference TRBV7-9 and TRBJ2-7, the complete variable domain is DTGVSQNPRHKITKRGQNVTFRCDPISEHNRLYWYRQTLGQGPEFLTYFQNEAQLEKSRLLSDRFSAERPKGSFSTLEIQRTEQGDSAMYLCASSSLSGARYEQYFGPGTRLTVT.

The gene calls are TRBV5-1 and TRBJ1-3, with no clear D. Germline CDR1 SGHRS, CDR2 YFSETQ. The CDR3 sequence is 11 residues long. The V and J ends lost 5 bases and 7 bases respectively, with 7 bases between them. CDR3 residues: CASSYGNTIYF. The CDR3 bases are TGCGCCAGCAGTTACGGGAACACCATATATTTT. Complete variable domain (other parts from reference TRBV5-1 and TRBJ1-3): KAGVTQTPRYLIKTRGQQVTLSCSPISGHRSVSWYQQTPGQGLQFLFEYFSETQRNKGNFPGRFSGRQFSNSRSEMNVSTLELGDSALYLCASSYGNTIYFGEGSWLTVV.

In DNA form, the CDR3 reads TGTGCCAGCAGCGTAGGGACAGGGGGGGACTATGGCTACACCTTC. This encodes CASSVGTGGDYGYTF. This chain connects TRBV9 to TRBJ1-2; 10 bases are shared with TRBD1. The CDR3 spans 15 residues. V dropped 0 bases and J dropped 3; count of bases not matched to a gene: 2. The germline CDR1 and CDR2 sequences are SGDLS and YYNGEE.

The V gene is TRBV25-1, the J gene TRBJ1-2; TRBD1 is a possible D gene (6 bases). Germline-derived CDR1 and CDR2 are MGHDK and SYGVNS. The CDR3 length is 16 residues. V gave up 8 bases and J gave up 0 bases, with 19 bases separating them. CDR3 bases: TGTGCCAGCTCGAAGGGGGACATCGAAGCTAACTATGGCTACACCTTC. It specifies CASSKGDIEANYGYTF.

The chain recombines TRBV7-9 with TRBJ1-2, with D hard to call. The V and J ends lost 1 base and 6 bases respectively, with 12 bases between them. Looked up from germline, CDR1 is SEHNR and CDR2 is FQNEAQ (reference sequence). The CDR3 spans 14 residues. The CDR3 DNA follows: TGTGCCAGCAGCTTAGACCCCGGTAGTCATGGCTACACCTTC. Protein sequence: CASSLDPGSHGYTF.

The J gene is TRBJ1-1, the V gene TRBV29-1, with 9 bases matching TRBD1. The CDR3 sequence is 14 residues long. Germline lookup yields CDR1 SQVTM and CDR2 ANQGSEA. The V gene end was trimmed by 6 bases and the J gene end by 1 base; junction bases not matched to a gene: 6. The CDR3 is CSVITGGANTEAFF. CDR3 bases: TGCAGCGTCATAACAGGGGGCGCGAACACTGAAGCTTTCTTT. Full variable domain (missing parts from reference TRBV29-1 and TRBJ1-1): SAVISQKPSRDICQRGTSLTIQCQVDSQVTMMFWYRQQPGQSLTLIATANQGSEATYESGFVIDKFPISRPNLTFSTLTVSNMSPEDSSIYLCSVITGGANTEAFFGQGTRLTVV.

The chain is built from TRBV2 and TRBJ2-4; no reliable D call. Trimming took 8 bases from V and 6 from J, leaving 8 bases between them. The germline V gene encodes CDR1 SNHLY and CDR2 FYNNEI. The CDR3 length is 11 residues. CDR3 nucleotides: TGTGCCAGCTCCCCTAGAAACATTCAGTACTTC. Translated, it gives CASSPRNIQYF.

The V and J genes are TRBV18 and TRBJ2-1; D unclear. The germline CDR1 and CDR2 sequences are KGHSH and LQKENI. V was trimmed by 8 bases and J by 8 bases, leaving 19 bases between them. The CDR3 has 14 residues. CDR3 protein: CASTRELGGYEQFF. The CDR3 nucleotides are TGTGCCAGCACCCGAGAGCTAGGTGGGTATGAGCAGTTCTTC.

This clone has a handful of counts. V usage is TRBV9 and J usage is TRBJ1-2, with 10 nucleotides matching TRBD1. The V gene end was trimmed by 6 bases and the J gene end by 6 bases; junction bases not matched to a gene: 2. Germline V gene sequence: CDR1 SGDLS, CDR2 YYNGEE. The CDR3 is 12 residues long. The CDR3 loop is CASKTGGNGYTF. In DNA form, the CDR3 reads TGTGCCAGCAAGACAGGGGGCAATGGCTACACCTTC.

The CDR3 sequence: CASSFGTSGGKETQYF. CDR3 in DNA: TGTGCCAGCAGTTTTGGGACTAGCGGGGGGAAAGAGACCCAGTACTTC. The rearrangement links TRBV25-1 to TRBJ2-5; 15 bases match TRBD2. Germline-derived CDR1 and CDR2 are MGHDK and SYGVNS. Losses at the gene ends were 5 bases for V and 3 bases for J; bases not matched to a gene: 4. CDR3 length: 16 residues.

This chain connects TRBV10-3 to TRBJ1-2, with 8 bases matching TRBD1. CDR3 size: 15 residues. CDR1 and CDR2 from the germline V gene are ENHRY and SYGVKD. The V and J ends lost 9 bases and 0 bases, in that order; junction bases with no gene match: 9. The CDR3 DNA is TGTGCCATGGGCGACAGGGGACACTCTAACTATGGCTACACCTTC. Encoded protein: CAMGDRGHSNYGYTF.

V usage is TRBV25-1 and J usage is TRBJ2-7; 8 bases are shared with TRBD1. Germline CDR1 MGHDK, CDR2 SYGVNS. The CDR3 sequence is 14 residues long. V shed 2 bases, J shed 2 bases, and the junction held 2 bases outside the gene matches. The CDR3 DNA reads as TGTGCCAGCAGTGAACAGGACAGGGCCTACGAGCAGTACTTC. It encodes CASSEQDRAYEQYF.